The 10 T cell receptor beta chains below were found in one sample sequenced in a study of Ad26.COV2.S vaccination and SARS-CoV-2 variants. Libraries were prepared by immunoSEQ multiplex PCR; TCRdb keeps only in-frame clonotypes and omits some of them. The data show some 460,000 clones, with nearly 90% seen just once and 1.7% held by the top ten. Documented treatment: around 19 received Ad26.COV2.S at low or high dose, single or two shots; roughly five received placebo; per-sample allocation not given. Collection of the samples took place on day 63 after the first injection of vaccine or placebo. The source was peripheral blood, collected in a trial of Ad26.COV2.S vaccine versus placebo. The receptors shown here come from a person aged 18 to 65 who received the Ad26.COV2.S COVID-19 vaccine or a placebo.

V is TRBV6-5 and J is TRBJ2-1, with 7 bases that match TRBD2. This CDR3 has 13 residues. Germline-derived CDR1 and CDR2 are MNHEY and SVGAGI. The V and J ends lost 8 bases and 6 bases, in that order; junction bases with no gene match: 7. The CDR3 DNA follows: TGTGCCAGCGGGGCTAGCGGATTCAATGAGCAGTTCTTC. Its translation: CASGASGFNEQFF.

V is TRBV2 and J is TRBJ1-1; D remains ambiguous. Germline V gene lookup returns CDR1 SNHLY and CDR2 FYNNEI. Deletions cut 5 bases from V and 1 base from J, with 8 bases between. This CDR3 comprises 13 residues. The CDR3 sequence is CASSIRRNTEAFF. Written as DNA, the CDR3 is TGTGCCAGCAGTATAAGACGGAACACTGAAGCTTTCTTT.

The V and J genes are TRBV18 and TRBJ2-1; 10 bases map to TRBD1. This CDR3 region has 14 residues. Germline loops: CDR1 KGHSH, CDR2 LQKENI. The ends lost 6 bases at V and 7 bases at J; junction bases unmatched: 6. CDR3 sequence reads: CASSPGQGRNEQFF. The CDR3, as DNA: TGTGCCAGCTCCCCGGGACAGGGGAGGAATGAGCAGTTCTTC.

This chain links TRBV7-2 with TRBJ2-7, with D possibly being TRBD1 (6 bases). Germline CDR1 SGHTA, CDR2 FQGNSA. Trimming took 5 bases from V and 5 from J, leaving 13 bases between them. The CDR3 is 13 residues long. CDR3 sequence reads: CASSKLGAHEQYF. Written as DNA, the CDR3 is TGTGCCAGCAGCAAACTGGGGGCTCACGAGCAGTACTTC.

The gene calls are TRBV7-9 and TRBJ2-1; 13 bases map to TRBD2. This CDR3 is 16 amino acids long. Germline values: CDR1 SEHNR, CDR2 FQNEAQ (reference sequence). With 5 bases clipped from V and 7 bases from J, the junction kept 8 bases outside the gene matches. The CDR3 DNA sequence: TGTGCCAGCAGCGCCGGACTAGCGGGAGTAAGAAATGAGCAGTTCTTC. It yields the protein CASSAGLAGVRNEQFF.

This chain's CDR3 is CASSQEIRRYIQETQYF. CDR3 in DNA: TGTGCCAGCAGCCAAGAGATTCGGCGGTACATTCAAGAGACCCAGTACTTC. The J gene is TRBJ2-5, the V gene TRBV11-2; D gene uncertain. Trimming removed 5 bases at V and 2 bases at J, with 21 bases between. Germline CDR1 SGHAT, CDR2 FQNNGV. This CDR3 has 17 residues.

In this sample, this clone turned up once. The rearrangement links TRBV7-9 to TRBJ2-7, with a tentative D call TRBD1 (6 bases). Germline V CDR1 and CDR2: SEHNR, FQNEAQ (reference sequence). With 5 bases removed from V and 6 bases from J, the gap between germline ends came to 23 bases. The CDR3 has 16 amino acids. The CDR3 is CASSPDLGQGRAEQYF. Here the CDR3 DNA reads TGTGCCAGCAGCCCCGATTTAGGCCAGGGGAGAGCCGAGCAGTACTTC.

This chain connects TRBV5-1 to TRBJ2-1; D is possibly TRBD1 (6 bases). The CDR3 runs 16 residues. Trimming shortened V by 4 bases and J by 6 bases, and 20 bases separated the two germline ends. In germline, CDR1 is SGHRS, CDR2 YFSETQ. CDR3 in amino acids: CASSTTDRFVPNEQFF. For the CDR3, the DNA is TGCGCCAGCAGCACTACTGACAGGTTCGTACCCAATGAGCAGTTCTTC.

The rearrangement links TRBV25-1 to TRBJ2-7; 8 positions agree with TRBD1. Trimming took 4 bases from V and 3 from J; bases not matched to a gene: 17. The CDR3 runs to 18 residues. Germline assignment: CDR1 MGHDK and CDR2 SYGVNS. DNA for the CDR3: TGTGCCAGCAGTGCAATGATAGGCGGTGGACAGGGAAACTACGAGCAGTACTTC. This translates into CASSAMIGGGQGNYEQYF.

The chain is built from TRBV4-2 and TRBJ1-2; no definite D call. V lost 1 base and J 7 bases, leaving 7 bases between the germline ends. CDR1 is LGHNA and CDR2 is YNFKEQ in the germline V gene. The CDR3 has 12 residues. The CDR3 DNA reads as TGTGCCAGCAGCCAAGGTGAGGCTGGCTACACCTTC. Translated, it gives CASSQGEAGYTF.